These T cell receptor beta chains were read from a single sample in a study of spatial heterogeneity in lung cancer. TCRdb called the 5' RACE reads again in MiXCR, with one record for every CDR3 protein. The sample gives some 2,600 distinct CDR3 sequences, 15% to 17% of which show up once; 7.1% is in the top ten. The sample in question was lung tumor tissue, obtained at surgery. These receptor sequences come from a female donor with early-stage non-small cell lung cancer. Each CDR3 is given with its conserved first and last residue. D genes are given only for firm matches. Clone size is given for some rows only: seen once, a few or many times, or a class if the clone is expanded.

TRBJ2-5	-	medium-sized	TRBV5-1	CASSLEGAAGETQYF	TGCGCCAGCAGCTTAGAGGGGGCCGCGGGGGAGACCCAGTACTTC
TRBJ2-7	TRBD2	medium-sized	TRBV7-8	CASSPIEGLDYEQYF	TGTGCCAGCAGCCCGATTGAGGGACTAGACTACGAGCAGTACTTC
TRBJ2-5	-	medium-sized	TRBV19	CASRRTDQETQYF	TGTGCCAGTCGTAGGACAGACCAAGAGACCCAGTACTTC
TRBJ1-1	-	-	TRBV20-1	CSARILDTEAFF	TGCAGTGCTAGAATCCTTGACACTGAAGCTTTCTTT
TRBJ2-3	TRBD2	medium-sized	TRBV13	CASSLGLAGADPSTDTQYF	TGTGCCAGCAGCTTAGGACTAGCGGGGGCCGACCCCTCCACAGATACGCAGTATTTT
TRBJ2-7	TRBD2	many	TRBV12-3/TRBV12-4	CASSPPLAGDHEQYF	TGTGCCAGCAGTCCTCCTCTAGCGGGGGACCACGAGCAGTACTTC
TRBJ2-7	-	large	TRBV2	CASTSQADSPREQYF	TGTGCCAGCACCAGCCAGGCGGATTCTCCCCGCGAGCAGTACTTC
TRBJ1-1	-	many	TRBV28	CASLLLGTRNTEAFF	TGTGCCAGCCTACTCCTTGGGACCCGGAACACTGAAGCTTTCTTT
TRBJ2-1	TRBD2	many	TRBV10-2	CASSDRWGGQFF	TGCGCCAGCAGTGATCGTTGGGGGGGGCAGTTCTTC
TRBJ2-1	TRBD1	many	TRBV5-1	CASGQGAIEQFF	TGCGCCAGTGGACAGGGGGCTATTGAGCAGTTCTTC
TRBJ1-4	-	medium-sized	TRBV12-3/TRBV12-4	CASSFPGANEKLFF	TGTGCCAGCAGTTTCCCTGGGGCGAATGAAAAACTGTTTTTT
TRBJ2-2	-	medium-sized	TRBV12-3/TRBV12-4	CASSLAGSSGELFF	TGTGCCAGCAGTTTAGCCGGGAGTTCCGGGGAGCTGTTTTTT
TRBJ2-2	-	-	TRBV20-1	CSARAGCQTGELFF	TGCAGTGCTAGGGCGGGGTGTCAAACCGGGGAGCTGTTTTTT
TRBJ2-3	-	many	TRBV7-8	CASSLRGSTDTQYF	TGTGCCAGCAGCTTAAGAGGGAGTACAGATACGCAGTATTTT
TRBJ2-1	TRBD2	large	TRBV13	CASSLYSGTYNEQFF	TGTGCCAGCAGCTTATATAGCGGGACCTACAATGAGCAGTTCTTC
TRBJ2-7	-	medium-sized	TRBV6-1	CASSEARLVREQYF	TGTGCCAGCAGTGAAGCCAGACTGGTACGAGAGCAGTACTTC
TRBJ2-3	-	medium-sized	TRBV11-2	CASSQYTQDTQYF	TGTGCCAGCAGCCAATATACGCAGGACACGCAGTATTTT
TRBJ2-1	TRBD1	medium-sized	TRBV11-2	CASSSGTGAYNEQFF	TGTGCCAGCAGCTCCGGGACAGGGGCCTACAATGAGCAGTTCTTC
TRBJ1-1	-	medium-sized	TRBV6-5	CASSRGPPKEAFF	TGTGCCAGCAGTCGGGGGCCCCCCAAAGAAGCTTTCTTT
TRBJ2-5	TRBD1	medium-sized	TRBV29-1	CSVAGGQAGRRETQYF	TGCAGCGTCGCTGGGGGACAGGCTGGTCGCCGGGAGACCCAGTACTTC
TRBJ1-5	-	few	TRBV9	CASSLSATRQPQHF	TGTGCCAGCAGTCTCTCAGCCACTCGTCAGCCCCAGCATTTT
TRBJ2-1	TRBD2	medium-sized	TRBV12-5	CVISSGGDNEQFF	TGTGTTATATCTAGCGGGGGGGACAATGAGCAGTTCTTC
TRBJ2-5	-	-	TRBV30	CACYRTQETQYF	TGTGCCTGCTACAGGACACAAGAGACCCAGTACTTC
TRBJ2-7	-	medium-sized	TRBV18	CASSPEISYEQYF	TGTGCCAGCTCACCAGAGATTAGCTACGAGCAGTACTTC
TRBJ1-1	-	medium-sized	TRBV20-1	CSANPTGTTEAFF	TGCAGTGCTAATCCCACAGGGACCACTGAAGCTTTCTTT
TRBJ2-1	-	large	TRBV20-1	CSATPARAGYYNEQFF	TGCAGTGCCACTCCCGCCAGGGCGGGGTATTACAATGAGCAGTTCTTC
TRBJ1-2	TRBD1	medium-sized	TRBV10-3	CAIRAGGYGYTF	TGTGCCATCAGGGCAGGGGGCTATGGCTACACCTTC
TRBJ1-1	-	large	TRBV10-3	CAISESQQSEAFF	TGTGCCATCAGTGAGTCTCAACAGTCTGAAGCTTTCTTT
TRBJ1-1	-	many	TRBV5-1	CASRGSGTSRMNTEAFF	TGCGCCAGCCGCGGTTCCGGGACCAGCCGCATGAACACTGAAGCTTTCTTT
TRBJ1-5	-	many	TRBV5-6	CASSWGRAVNQPQHF	TGTGCCAGCAGTTGGGGGAGGGCCGTCAATCAGCCCCAGCATTTT
TRBJ2-2	TRBD2	many	TRBV6-5	CASSSPTSGLTGELFF	TGTGCCAGCAGTTCCCCGACTAGCGGATTAACCGGGGAGCTGTTTTTT
TRBJ2-6	-	medium-sized	TRBV7-3	CASSLSPTLISSGANVLTF	TGTGCCAGCAGCTTAAGTCCTACTCTCATAAGCTCTGGGGCCAACGTCCTGACTTTC
TRBJ1-5	-	large	TRBV20-1	CSASAGNQPQHF	TGCAGTGCTAGTGCTGGGAATCAGCCCCAGCATTTT
TRBJ2-6	-	-	TRBV11-2	CASSLDRVPSSSGANVLTF	TGTGCCAGCAGCTTAGACAGGGTGCCCTCTAGTTCCGGGGCCAACGTCCTGACTTTC
TRBJ2-7	TRBD1	medium-sized	TRBV28	CASSFGDRGGEQYF	TGTGCCAGCAGTTTTGGGGACAGGGGAGGCGAGCAGTACTTC
TRBJ1-3	TRBD1	-	TRBV12-3/TRBV12-4	CASSSAYRGSGNTIYF	TGTGCCAGCAGTTCGGCCTACAGGGGCTCTGGAAACACCATATATTTT
TRBJ1-5	-	large	TRBV7-2	CASSSRGANSNQPQHF	TGTGCCAGCAGCTCCCGGGGAGCGAATAGCAATCAGCCCCAGCATTTT
TRBJ2-3	-	-	TRBV2	CASSGGFGTDTQYF	TGTGCCAGCAGTGGGGGTTTTGGCACAGATACGCAGTATTTT
TRBJ1-1	TRBD1	-	TRBV27	CASTDRGTEAFF	TGTGCCAGCACTGACAGGGGCACTGAAGCTTTCTTT
TRBJ2-3	-	-	TRBV7-2	CASSWAAPVFVLGLQAVSTDTQYF	TGTGCCAGCAGCTGGGCAGCACCGGTTTTTGTCCTGGGCCTCCAGGCTGTGAGCACAGATACGCAGTATTTT
TRBJ2-5	-	many	TRBV11-2	CASSGGVSGGGETQYF	TGTGCCAGCTCAGGGGGCGTATCTGGCGGGGGAGAGACCCAGTACTTC
TRBJ2-5	-	many	TRBV29-1	CSGHQSGETQYF	TGCAGCGGACACCAAAGCGGAGAGACCCAGTACTTC
TRBJ2-2	-	medium-sized	TRBV19	CASSILWGANTGELFF	TGTGCCAGTAGTATTTTGTGGGGGGCCAACACCGGGGAGCTGTTTTTT
TRBJ2-3	-	-	TRBV2	CASSGGFDTDTQYF	TGTGCCAGCAGTGGGGGTTTTGACACAGATACGCAGTATTTT
TRBJ2-7	TRBD2	medium-sized	TRBV5-1	CASSLETSGARSSYEQYF	TGCGCCAGCAGCTTGGAGACTAGCGGGGCGAGGAGCTCCTACGAGCAGTACTTC
TRBJ1-1	-	-	TRBV6-5	CAGNDEAFF	TGTGCCGGAAACGACGAAGCTTTCTTT
TRBJ1-6	-	medium-sized	TRBV5-1	CASSPEGNSPLHF	TGCGCCAGCAGCCCGGAAGGTAATTCACCCCTCCACTTT
TRBJ2-6	-	many	TRBV5-1	CASSPVSAMGANVLTF	TGCGCCAGCAGCCCGGTTTCCGCCATGGGGGCCAACGTCCTGACTTTC